This T cell receptor beta chain was identified in a study of T cells in Graves' hyperthyroidism and ophthalmopathy. General study points: Blood also carried most thyroid clonotypes expanded above 0.001.

A lack of ophthalmopathy progression within 18 months defined stable Graves' hyperthyroidism. Hyperthyroidism patients were newly diagnosed, had disease duration under 2 months, and were aged 18 to 65 years. Deletions cut 8 bases from V and 8 bases from J, with 15 bases between. Germline assignment: CDR1 MNHEY and CDR2 SVGEGT. The CDR3 spans 12 residues. Researchers took RNA transcripts and amplified the TCR beta CDR3 regions from them. First-round RT-PCR with HTBI primers amplified the TCR CDR3 region. TCRdb independently ran MiXCR on the multiplex PCR reads; one entry per CDR3 protein. The sample yields fewer than 800,000 distinct CDR3 sequences, approximately 16% seen once. Concerning this clonotype: Its antigen is unidentified.

The J gene is TRBJ1-1, the V gene TRBV6-2 or TRBV6-3; D remains unclear. The source of this sequence is a man in his late teens or twenties with Graves' hyperthyroidism. The sequenced sample consisted of blood. The CDR3 here is CASAGPYTEAFF. The CDR3 DNA reads TGTGCCAGCGCGGGCCCTTATACCGAAGCTTTCTTT.